This T cell receptor beta chain was retrieved from a study of T-cell memory formation after mild COVID-19 (dated by TCRdb to the early 2020s). In terms of the full investigation: TCR sequence clusters from the two donors were largely donor specific. Two young, previously healthy adult volunteers made up the cohort, one male and one female. T-cell clones expanding and contracting after mild COVID-19 in two donors were tracked by longitudinal TCRalpha and TCRbeta repertoire sequencing.

This clonotype was counted only a few times. It lacks a known antigen. No base quality values were provided; no much bigger clone lies one nucleotide off. Sequencing was carried out with an Illumina NovaSeq 6000. TCRalpha and TCRbeta cDNA libraries were constructed by 5'RACE with constant-segment primers, with sample barcodes and unique molecular identifiers being introduced. Trizol reagent was used to extract RNA from every sample. Amplification of the libraries took two PCR steps, and the second step added a second sample barcode plus Illumina TruSeq adapters. Libraries were sequenced on an Illumina NovaSeq with 2 x 150 bp paired-end reads. In the paper's pipeline: The reads were demultiplexed and collapsed into UMI-guided consensus sequences using migec v1.2.7. Using mixcr v2.1.11, UMI consensuses were aligned to TRA and TRB V and J templates and then assembled into clonotypes. Clonotypes were classified as expanded or contracted when called significant by both edgeR and NoisET, with noise models trained on biological replicates. For edgeR calls, the cutoffs were a false discovery rate-adjusted p below 0.01 and a log2 fold-change threshold of 1. As an exploratory analysis of dynamics, PCA with hierarchical clustering was applied to max-normalized trajectories of the 1000 most abundant clonotypes. Separately sequenced CD4+ and CD8+ repertoires were used to assign a CD4 or CD8 phenotype to each responding clone. In-frame beta chains were kept once TCRdb had trimmed the public reads at Q25 with fastp and called clones with MiXCR. Identical CDR3 protein sequences are pooled into one entry, listed with their most common genes and DNA. The V and J calls and clone size come from TCRdb's table, not from the authors' own analysis. In all, the sample holds under 650,000 distinct CDR3 sequences, and over 15% of those were seen once. Around 12% of the sample is taken by the ten largest.

Looking up the germline V gene yields CDR1 MDHEN and CDR2 SYDVKM. Its CDR3 holds 16 amino acids, cysteine through phenylalanine. Only the CDR3 DNA is retained, 48 bases long and in frame from the first base. V sheds 2 bases and J sheds 10 bases, leaving 18 bases between their ends. PBMCs were isolated by Ficoll-Paque density gradient centrifugation. Here is what the overall study found, with its caveats: Some responding clones were detected in pre-infection memory, suggesting pre-existing cross-reactive memory T cells joined the SARS-CoV-2 response. Balanced CD4/CD8 phenotypes were observed for clones contracting from day 15 to 85, whereas a bias towards CD4+ was observed for a second wave of clones expanding from day 15 to 37. Contracting CD4+ clones were found mainly in CM and EM memory subsets, while CD8+ clones were enriched in EMRA. Only two mild cases were covered in the study, and larger cohorts including severe cases with pre-infection samples were considered necessary. SARS-CoV-2 specificity of the second-wave clones peaking on day 37 was not confirmed.

The rearrangement combines TRBV28 with TRBJ1-6; D gene: possibly TRBD1, on 5 matching bases. Material for sequencing was PBMCs or a T cell subset sorted from them (not recorded which). The clonotype comes from an adult woman who had mild COVID-19 (a few samples of this study predate the infection). The sample titles of this study are shuffled in the database, so cell type and time point are left out; the donor was told from shared clones. CDR3 protein: CASSLSRRGGGSPLHF. The sequence in DNA is TGTGCCAGCAGTTTAAGTCGTAGGGGAGGCGGATCACCCCTCCACTTT.